Listed here are 31 T cell receptor beta chains from one sample, sequenced in a study of shared clonotypes between healthy human individuals. The protocol was immunoSEQ multiplex PCR, while the TCRdb copy is restricted to in-frame clones and leaves out a portion. This table has more than 850,000 clones, about four fifths appearing once. The sequencing input was memory CD4+ T cells from PBMCs. Subset given: CD45RA-negative fraction. The receptor source for this set is a man aged 18 to 35 in good health. Some clones in this sample may be carry-over from other donors' samples.

J is TRBJ2-3 and V is TRBV2; either TRBD1 or TRBD2 may supply D (5 bases each). This CDR3 spans 13 amino acids. The germline CDR1 and CDR2 sequences are SNHLY and FYNNEI. Trimming stripped 7 bases from V and 1 base from J, with 9 bases between. CDR3 sequence: CASKGRRTDTQYF. The CDR3 DNA follows: TGTGCCAGCAAGGGACGCCGCACAGATACGCAGTATTTT.

In its sample, this clone was seen a few times. This chain joins TRBV19 and TRBJ2-5; 7 nucleotides align to TRBD2. Germline values: CDR1 LNHDA, CDR2 SQIVND (reference sequence). This CDR3 spans 15 amino acids. Trimming at V came to 4 bases and at J to 4 bases, leaving 9 bases not matched to a gene. CDR3 sequence reads: CASSSGGAGRETQYF. Here the CDR3 DNA reads TGTGCCAGTAGTAGCGGGGGAGCTGGTCGAGAGACCCAGTACTTC.

The rearrangement links TRBV7-3 to TRBJ1-5; no reliable D call. Germline V gene lookup returns CDR1 SGHTA and CDR2 FQGTGA. Trimming pared 0 bases from V and 3 bases from J, leaving 3 bases between. This CDR3 spans 13 amino acids. CDR3 in amino acids: CASSLTHNQPQHF. Written as DNA, the CDR3 is TGTGCCAGCAGCTTAACCCACAATCAGCCCCAGCATTTT.

CDR3 in amino acids: CASSKTGQGHGYTF. Here the CDR3 DNA reads TGTGCCAGCAGCAAGACCGGACAGGGCCATGGCTACACCTTC. The genes are TRBV5-8 and TRBJ1-2; 8 bases fit TRBD1. After removal of 4 bases from V and 6 bases from J, the junction contained 8 bases not matched to a gene. The CDR3 sequence is 14 residues long. The V gene's germline CDR1 is SGHTS and CDR2 YDEGEE.

The rearrangement links TRBV7-3 to TRBJ2-3; D might be TRBD1 or TRBD2, each matching 5 bases. CDR1 is SGHTA, CDR2 FQGTGA, per germline. The CDR3 runs 14 residues. Between the trimmed V and J ends, which lost 5 bases and 2 bases, there was a span of 11 bases. The CDR3 coding sequence is TGTGCCAGCAGCCCGGGGCGGAACACAGATACGCAGTATTTT. It encodes CASSPGRNTDTQYF.

The chain employs TRBV2 and TRBJ2-3; 8 bases line up with TRBD2. CDR1 is SNHLY and CDR2 is FYNNEI in the germline V gene. V dropped 7 bases and J dropped 4; count of bases not matched to a gene: 13. There are 16 residues in the CDR3. The CDR3 sequence is CASKSRGSGAPDTQYF. The CDR3 nucleotides are TGTGCCAGCAAGTCGCGCGGTAGCGGGGCCCCAGATACGCAGTATTTT.

The V gene is TRBV5-6, the J gene TRBJ2-6; D not certain. With 2 bases removed from V and 0 bases from J, the gap between germline ends came to 0 bases. The CDR3 is made up of 13 amino acids. Germline values: CDR1 SGHDT, CDR2 YYEEEE. This CDR3 reads CASSFSGANVLTF. The CDR3 region has the DNA TGTGCCAGCAGCTTCTCTGGGGCCAACGTCCTGACTTTC.

Worth noting for this clone: One base away lies a much larger clone, so this may be a sequencing read error. This chain connects TRBV6-6 to TRBJ2-2; D is unclear. From germline, CDR1 is MNHNY and CDR2 SVGAGI (reference sequence). The V end lost 2 bases, the J end lost 0 bases, and 4 bases lay between the germline ends. This CDR3 is 14 amino acids long. The CDR3 DNA reads as TGTGCCAGCAGTTACGCGCCGAACACCGGGGAGCTGTTTTTT. Translated: CASSYAPNTGELFF.

The chain has TRBV7-9 and TRBJ2-7; TRBD2 aligns across 14 bases. V was pared by 4 bases and J by 5 bases, with 4 bases of the junction left unmatched. The CDR3 covers 15 residues. Germline V CDR1 and CDR2: SEHNR, FQNEAQ (reference sequence). CDR3 in DNA: TGTGCCAGCAGCTCCCGGACTAGCGGGAGGCACGAGCAGTACTTC. This gives the protein CASSSRTSGRHEQYF.

In the case of this clone: At the DNA level, this CDR3 is encoded by other sequences in the same sample as well. The chain links TRBV29-1 to TRBJ1-1; tentative D call: TRBD1 (6 bases). V dropped 1 base and J dropped 4 bases, with 10 bases sitting between them. Per the germline V gene, CDR1 is SQVTM and CDR2 is ANQGSEA. The CDR3 spans 13 residues. CDR3 bases: TGCAGCGTTGAAGGAGGGGGAGGCACTGAAGCTTTCTTT. It specifies CSVEGGGGTEAFF.

The rearrangement joins TRBV19 to TRBJ2-7; 10 bases are shared with TRBD1. The J segment lost 2 bases and the V segment lost 5 bases, leaving 3 bases of the junction unmatched. This CDR3 is 14 amino acids long. Germline V gives CDR1 LNHDA, CDR2 SQIVND (reference sequence). The CDR3 loop reads CASSAGTGAYEQYF. CDR3 bases: TGTGCCAGTAGTGCGGGGACAGGGGCCTACGAGCAGTACTTC.

This clone was counted once. The chain employs TRBV14 and TRBJ1-5; possibly TRBD1 for D (5 bases). The CDR3 runs to 14 residues. With 4 bases removed from V and 2 bases from J, the gap between germline ends came to 9 bases. Germline assignment: CDR1 SGHDN and CDR2 FVKESK. The CDR3 sequence is CASSRGGGNQPQHF. The CDR3 coding sequence is TGTGCCAGCAGCCGGGGCGGGGGCAATCAGCCCCAGCATTTT.

The chain recombines TRBV4-2 with TRBJ2-7, with a weak D call TRBD2 (6 bases). Germline V lookup: CDR1 LGHNA, CDR2 YNFKEQ. V was trimmed by 0 bases and J by 3 bases, leaving 18 bases between them. The length of the CDR3 is 17 residues. CDR3 region: CASSQDMRGLPNYEQYF. In nucleotides, the CDR3 is TGTGCCAGCAGCCAAGATATGCGGGGCCTTCCCAACTACGAGCAGTACTTC.

This chain uses TRBV4-2 with TRBJ1-2; the D is unclear. Germline loops: CDR1 LGHNA, CDR2 YNFKEQ. CDR3 length equals 17 residues. V was shortened by 0 bases and J by 8 bases, with 22 bases between the two germline ends. CDR3 sequence: CASSQDEGVGPLRGYTF. CDR3 coding DNA: TGTGCCAGCAGCCAAGATGAGGGCGTTGGGCCCCTAAGAGGCTACACCTTC.

The chain is built from TRBV9 and TRBJ2-7, with D unclear. In germline, CDR1 is SGDLS, CDR2 YYNGEE. The V gene lost 0 bases and the J gene lost 5 bases, with 15 bases spanning the gap. The CDR3 contains 15 residues. This chain's CDR3 is CASSVEPAWSDEQYF. CDR3 bases: TGTGCCAGCAGCGTAGAACCAGCTTGGAGTGACGAGCAGTACTTC.

This clone was counted only a few times. This chain links TRBV4-1 with TRBJ2-5; D remains unclear. The germline CDR1 and CDR2 sequences are MGHRA and YSYEKL. V was pared by 1 base and J by 4 bases, with 16 bases between. The CDR3 contains 16 residues. In nucleotides, the CDR3 is TGCGCCAGCAGCCAAGGGCCCCGCCAGAGCGCAGAGACCCAGTACTTC. Translated: CASSQGPRQSAETQYF.

This clone was picked up a small number of times. V and J are TRBV27 and TRBJ2-5; 14 bases line up with TRBD2. Germline-derived CDR1 and CDR2 are MNHEY and SMNVEV (reference sequence). The V and J ends lost 4 bases and 4 bases, in that order; junction bases with no gene match: 5. The CDR3 has 16 amino acids. CDR3 region: CASSSRLAGGPETQYF. CDR3 bases: TGTGCCAGCAGTTCCAGACTAGCGGGAGGGCCAGAGACCCAGTACTTC.

The genes are TRBV11-2 and TRBJ2-5; possibly TRBD2 for D (5 bases). Germline CDR1 and CDR2: SGHAT and FQNNGV. V was clipped by 7 bases and J by 1 base, with 10 bases between them. This CDR3 is built from 13 residues. The CDR3: CASNSLAQETQYF. The CDR3 DNA follows: TGTGCCAGCAACTCGCTAGCCCAAGAGACCCAGTACTTC.

This rearrangement joins TRBV7-2 to TRBJ1-2, with D possibly TRBD1 on 5 matching bases. V was clipped by 0 bases and J by 4 bases, with 12 bases between them. Germline V gene lookup returns CDR1 SGHTA and CDR2 FQGNSA. There are 15 residues in the CDR3. Written as DNA, the CDR3 is TGTGCCAGCAGCTTAGCGGCGACGGGGGGCTATGGCTACACCTTC. Translated, it gives CASSLAATGGYGYTF.

CDR3 sequence reads: CASSPMGRGSYEQYF. DNA of the CDR3: TGTGCCAGCAGTCCTATGGGGAGAGGGAGCTACGAGCAGTACTTC. V and J are TRBV27 and TRBJ2-7; the D gene is possibly TRBD2 (5 bases). CDR1 and CDR2 (germline): MNHEY, SMNVEV (reference sequence). This CDR3 spans 15 amino acids. Trimming took 5 bases from V and 3 from J, leaving 17 bases between them.

This clone was seen ten or more times. The chain links TRBV2 to TRBJ2-7; 11 positions agree with TRBD1. The CDR3 has 14 residues. Germline trimming cut 6 bases from V and 2 bases from J; bases unmatched to any gene: 3. Germline assignment: CDR1 SNHLY and CDR2 FYNNEI. CDR3 sequence: CASSRDRGAYEQYF. Written as DNA, the CDR3 is TGTGCCAGCAGCCGGGACAGGGGGGCCTACGAGCAGTACTTC.

The chain joins TRBV4-2 to TRBJ2-5, with 9 positions matching TRBD2. The CDR3 sequence is 15 residues long. CDR1 and CDR2 from the germline V gene are LGHNA and YNFKEQ. The junction had 6 bases not matched to a gene; V was cut back by 3 bases and J by 4 bases. The CDR3 is CASSQYGLARETQYF. DNA of the CDR3: TGTGCCAGCAGCCAGTACGGACTAGCGAGAGAGACCCAGTACTTC.

The chain joins TRBV18 to TRBJ2-3; D is unresolved. This CDR3 comprises 14 residues. Trimming stripped 1 base from V and 2 bases from J, with 7 bases between. The germline gives CDR1 KGHSH, CDR2 LQKENI. The CDR3 DNA sequence: TGTGCCAGCTCACCACGGCGGTCCACAGATACGCAGTATTTT. Protein sequence: CASSPRRSTDTQYF. The complete variable domain, with remaining parts taken from reference TRBV18 and TRBJ2-3, reads NAGVMQNPRHLVRRRGQEARLRCSPMKGHSHVYWYRQLPEEGLKFMVYLQKENIIDESGMPKERFSAEFPKEGPSILRIQQVVRGDSAAYFCASSPRRSTDTQYFGPGTRLTVL.

V gene TRBV28 combines with J gene TRBJ1-5; D not resolved. V was clipped by 6 bases and J by 7 bases, with 28 bases between them. Germline V gene lookup returns CDR1 MDHEN and CDR2 SYDVKM. The length of the CDR3 is 18 residues. CDR3 in amino acids: CASRSGWEGPKHIQPQHF. CDR3 DNA: TGTGCCAGCAGATCCGGGTGGGAGGGCCCCAAACACATCCAGCCCCAGCATTTT.

This clone was recorded many times. The chain has TRBV4-2 and TRBJ2-7; D is uncertain. Trimming left V 5 bases short and J 3 bases short, with 17 bases between. CDR1 LGHNA and CDR2 YNFKEQ come from the germline V gene. This CDR3 has 15 residues. The CDR3 nucleotides read TGTGCCAGCAGCACAAGTCCTGGGGTGAGCTACGAGCAGTACTTC. This gives the protein CASSTSPGVSYEQYF.

This chain's CDR3 is CASSWGQGARKLFF. CDR3 in DNA: TGTGCCAGCAGTTGGGGACAGGGGGCGCGGAAACTGTTTTTT. The chain joins TRBV28 to TRBJ1-4, with TRBD1 matching 12 bases. V gave up 4 bases and J gave up 11 bases; unmatched junction bases: 5. The CDR3 has 14 residues. Germline-derived CDR1 and CDR2 are MDHEN and SYDVKM.

This chain links TRBV27 with TRBJ2-7, with D possibly TRBD2 on 5 matching bases. Germline CDR1 MNHEY, CDR2 SMNVEV (reference sequence). With 5 bases removed from V and 7 bases from J, the gap between germline ends came to 15 bases. This CDR3 contains 13 residues. CDR3 nucleotides: TGTGCCAGCAGTCCCGTGGCGGGTGGGGAGCAGTACTTC. Amino acid sequence: CASSPVAGGEQYF.

This chain links TRBV5-1 with TRBJ2-7; 7 bases agree with TRBD2. Per germline, CDR1 SGHRS and CDR2 YFSETQ. V lost 4 bases, J lost 3 bases, and 16 bases stayed unmatched. The CDR3 is 17 residues long. For the CDR3, the DNA is TGCGCCAGCAGCCCCCTGGGGTACGTCGGGGGGAACTACGAGCAGTACTTC. Its protein product is CASSPLGYVGGNYEQYF.

The V and J genes are TRBV4-1 and TRBJ2-1; D unresolved. The V and J ends lost 0 bases and 8 bases respectively, with 14 bases between them. The CDR3 is 15 amino acids. Germline CDR1 is MGHRA and CDR2 is YSYEKL. CDR3 amino acids: CASSQDPSRADEQFF. CDR3 sequence (DNA): TGCGCCAGCAGCCAAGATCCATCCCGGGCGGATGAGCAGTTCTTC.

This chain joins TRBV7-2 and TRBJ2-2, with D tentatively TRBD1 (6 bases). The CDR3 totals 16 residues. Deletions cut 7 bases from V and 1 base from J, with 16 bases between. The germline V gene has CDR1 SGHTA and CDR2 FQGNSA. DNA of the CDR3: TGTGCCAGCAAGACATACGGGACACAGAACACCGGGGAGCTGTTTTTT. This translates into CASKTYGTQNTGELFF.

This chain joins TRBV5-1 and TRBJ1-1, with 8 nucleotides matching TRBD1. Germline CDR1 SGHRS, CDR2 YFSETQ. The CDR3 has 13 amino acids. V shed 3 bases and J 6 bases; nucleotides not matched to a gene: 4. This chain's CDR3 is CASSSGDRSEAFF. The CDR3 region has the DNA TGCGCCAGCAGCTCGGGGGACAGGTCTGAAGCTTTCTTT. Using reference TRBV5-1 and TRBJ1-1 for the parts outside the CDR3, the full variable domain is KAGVTQTPRYLIKTRGQQVTLSCSPISGHRSVSWYQQTPGQGLQFLFEYFSETQRNKGNFPGRFSGRQFSNSRSEMNVSTLELGDSALYLCASSSGDRSEAFFGQGTRLTVV.